The subject of this entry is one T cell receptor (beta chain). It has no known antigen specificity. Base qualities are missing; no much larger clone stands one base away. The record originates from a study of T cells in Graves' hyperthyroidism and ophthalmopathy (dated by TCRdb to the late 2010s). For context, the study as a whole: Peripheral blood samples were taken at initial diagnosis, before any treatment was given. TCR V-J signatures able to tell the groups apart were searched for in a discovery cohort of 90 to 100 patients, of whom over 40 had Graves' ophthalmopathy and roughly 58 had stable Graves' hyperthyroidism. An independent validation cohort of around 19 hyperthyroidism patients and 17 patients who later progressed to ophthalmopathy tested prospective prediction of ophthalmopathy. The 75 to 100 discovery patients were randomly split 7:3 into training and test sets. In over five Graves' hyperthyroidism patients, the study also compared T-cell repertoires from thyroid tissue with T-cell repertoires from blood. After blood sampling, hyperthyroidism patients were treated with methimazole at a starting dose of 30 mg daily, and ophthalmopathy patients were treated with high-dose intravenous methylprednisolone. The paper describes TCR Vbeta CDR3 sequencing of about 140 peripheral blood samples, made up of under 50 ophthalmopathy patients, approximately 73 hyperthyroidism patients and about 17 progressor patients. The paper as a whole reports these results and caveats: In validation, the model predicted progression to ophthalmopathy a median of roughly 6.5 months before onset, with 65% to 71% sensitivity and about 72% specificity. Most expanded thyroid clonotypes (frequency above 0.001) were also detected in blood, a finding suggesting that blood repertoires may reflect thyroid immune responses. A model built on a 13 V-J signature distinguished ophthalmopathy from stable hyperthyroidism, reaching about 88% sensitivity and about 81% specificity in cross-validation and 80%/75% in testing. No statistical method was used to set the sample size in advance, and investigators knew the group allocation.

In the ophthalmopathy patients, disease was moderately to severely active, with a Clinical Activity Score of 3 or more, a NOSPECS grade of 4 or more, and a duration of less than 3 months. Exclusion was applied to patients with uncontrolled infections, other autoimmune diseases, pregnancy or lactation. Clinical symptoms, serum thyroxine and TRAb, thyroid ultrasound, and orbital computed tomography formed the basis for the diagnoses. Ficoll-Paque density gradient centrifugation was used to isolate PBMCs from about 10 ml of fresh peripheral blood. Trizol reagent was used to extract total RNA, and RNA quality was then checked on an Agilent 2100 Bioanalyzer. Amplification of TCR beta CDR3 regions was carried out from RNA transcripts. The TCR CDR3 was subjected to a first round of RT-PCR using the HTBI primer set and the Qiagen OneStep RT-PCR kit. A second multiplex PCR round built the libraries, followed by size selection and purification. Sequencing of the libraries was done on an Illumina HiSeq2000 using paired-end 100 bp reads. As for how the authors treated the data: Raw data were processed with SOAPnuke, discarding reads with adapters, uncalled bases, mean Phred below 15, or no exact constant-primer or identifier match. High-quality paired reads were merged with COPE v1.2.5, and unique nucleotide sequences were defined as clonotypes. Clonotypes were aligned to IMGT TRBV, TRBD and TRBJ reference segments using MiTCR v1.1. The analysis included only V-J combinations with a frequency above 0.0001, which together covered over 98% of the repertoires. The TCS score was defined as F50 (clonal expansion) divided by E x V (chaos), with BLOSUM62-based TCRdist calculated between CDR3 peptides within each V-J. Welch's t-statistics and random forest reduced some 510 V-J features to 10 to 15, which were used in a naive Bayes classifier (R e1071). In TCRdb, the public reads were trimmed at Q25 with fastp and aligned with MiXCR, with productive beta chains retained. CDR3 protein sequences are deduplicated, and each keeps its most common genes and DNA. These V and J calls rely on TCRdb rather than the paper's analysis. This sample has around 350,000 distinct CDR3 sequences in its table, and about 15% of those were observed once. Clones ranked in the top ten supply 15% to 20% of the sample.

The germline V gene (reference sequence) sets CDR1 to WNHNN and CDR2 to SYGVQD. At the junction V is shortened by 3 bases and J by 2 bases; bases outside the gene matches: 5. The CDR3 starts with the cysteine, ends with the phenylalanine, and has 16 residues. CDR3 DNA only is kept here, 48 bases in frame from base 1. The chain uses TRBV10-1 and TRBJ2-7, with 12 bases in between that match TRBD1. The TCR was taken from a woman aged 60-75 years with Graves' ophthalmopathy. Sequenced: blood. The encoded CDR3 is CASSEGDRGLTYEQYF. The DNA is as follows: TGCGCCAGCAGTGAAGGGGACAGGGGGCTAACCTACGAGCAGTACTTC.